This T cell receptor beta chain was captured by sequencing in a study of blood T cells in healthy people across ages. Findings and caveats of the study: Estimates of total diversity, which came from one million sequenced T cells, were considered to be underestimates.

In its sample, this clonotype was seen a few times. What it recognizes is unknown. PCR was performed a second time for 7 to 11 cycles using a sample-barcoded 5' primer and a J-beta primer mix. All samples gave at least 2.5 million CDR3-containing paired-end reads. TCRdb re-called the 5' RACE reads through MiXCR, storing one row per CDR3 protein. The sample includes over 600,000 distinct CDR3 sequences, around 50% seen only once; the top ten take less than 20%. Peripheral blood, about 10 milliliters per donor, was collected. The sample comprised blood. This TCR was sampled from a man at least 80 years old in good health.

The CDR3 loop is CSAKGGAGEPTDTQYF. The CDR3 nucleotides read TGCAGTGCTAAGGGAGGAGCGGGAGAACCCACAGATACGCAGTATTTT. This chain links TRBV20-1 with TRBJ2-3; TRBD2 matches at 8 bases. With 4 bases clipped from V and 2 bases from J, the junction kept 11 bases outside the gene matches. CDR1 DFQATT and CDR2 SNEGSKA come from the germline V gene (reference sequence). This CDR3 contains 16 residues.